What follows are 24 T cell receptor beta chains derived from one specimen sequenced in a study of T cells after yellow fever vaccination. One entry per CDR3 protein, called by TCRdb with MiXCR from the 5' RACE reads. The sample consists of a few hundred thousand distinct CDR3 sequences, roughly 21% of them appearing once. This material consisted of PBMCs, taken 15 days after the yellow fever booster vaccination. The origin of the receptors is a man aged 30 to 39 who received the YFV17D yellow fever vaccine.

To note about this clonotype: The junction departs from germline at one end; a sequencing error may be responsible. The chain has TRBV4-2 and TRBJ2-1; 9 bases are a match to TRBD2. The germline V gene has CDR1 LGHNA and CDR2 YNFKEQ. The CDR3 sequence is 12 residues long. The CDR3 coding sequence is TGTGCCAGCAGCCAAGCTCAAAGCGGGAGGAAATTC. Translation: CASSQAQSGRKF.

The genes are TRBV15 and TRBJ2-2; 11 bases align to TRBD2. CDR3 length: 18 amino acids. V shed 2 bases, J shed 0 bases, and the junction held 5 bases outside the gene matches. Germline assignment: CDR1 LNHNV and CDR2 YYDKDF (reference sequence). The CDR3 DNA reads TGTGCCACCAGCAGACCCGTACTAGCGGGAGCGAACACCGGGGAGCTGTTTTTT. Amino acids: CATSRPVLAGANTGELFF.

This CDR3 is CASSLDSTGSRTFF. For the CDR3, the DNA is TGTGCCAGCAGCTTAGACTCGACAGGATCAAGGACTTTCTTT. The V call is TRBV11-2, the J call TRBJ1-1; D possibly corresponds to TRBD1 (6 bases). The germline V and J ends were trimmed by 0 bases and 12 bases, with 17 bases remaining between them. CDR3 length equals 14 residues. Germline lookup yields CDR1 SGHAT and CDR2 FQNNGV.

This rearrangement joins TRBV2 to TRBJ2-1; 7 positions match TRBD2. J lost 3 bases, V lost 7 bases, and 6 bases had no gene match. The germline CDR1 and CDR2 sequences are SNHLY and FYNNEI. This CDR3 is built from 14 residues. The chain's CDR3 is CASIGLGVYNEQFF. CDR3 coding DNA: TGTGCCAGCATTGGACTAGGCGTCTACAATGAGCAGTTCTTC.

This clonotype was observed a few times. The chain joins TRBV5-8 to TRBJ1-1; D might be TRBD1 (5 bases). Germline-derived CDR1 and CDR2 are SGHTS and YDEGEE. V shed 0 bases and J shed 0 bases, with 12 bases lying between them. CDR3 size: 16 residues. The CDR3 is CASSLAGTSVNTEAFF. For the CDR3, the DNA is TGTGCCAGCAGCTTGGCGGGGACTAGCGTGAACACTGAAGCTTTCTTT.

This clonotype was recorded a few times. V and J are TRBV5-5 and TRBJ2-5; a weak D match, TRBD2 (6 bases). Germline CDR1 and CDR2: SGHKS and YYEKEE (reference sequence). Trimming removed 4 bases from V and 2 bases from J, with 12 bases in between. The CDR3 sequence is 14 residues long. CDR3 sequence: CASSPTSRQETQYF. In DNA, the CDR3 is TGTGCCAGCAGCCCGACTAGTAGGCAAGAGACCCAGTACTTC.

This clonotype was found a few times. CDR3 bases: TGTGCCATCAGTGAGGGGGGCCACTACGAGCAGTACTTC. Amino acids: CAISEGGHYEQYF. The J gene is TRBJ2-7, the V gene TRBV10-3, with D perhaps matching TRBD1 (6 bases). Germline-derived CDR1 and CDR2 are ENHRY and SYGVKD. Trimming took 2 bases from V and 3 from J, leaving 8 bases between them. The CDR3 consists of 13 residues.

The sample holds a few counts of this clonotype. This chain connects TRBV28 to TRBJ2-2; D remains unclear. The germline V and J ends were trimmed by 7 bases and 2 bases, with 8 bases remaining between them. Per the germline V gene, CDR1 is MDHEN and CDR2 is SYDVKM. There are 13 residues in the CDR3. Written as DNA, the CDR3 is TGTGCCAGCATTAGGGTCAACACCGGGGAGCTGTTTTTT. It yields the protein CASIRVNTGELFF.

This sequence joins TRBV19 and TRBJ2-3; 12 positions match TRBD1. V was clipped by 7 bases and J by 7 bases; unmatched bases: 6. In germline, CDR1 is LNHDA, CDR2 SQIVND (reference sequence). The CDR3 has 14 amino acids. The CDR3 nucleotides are TGTGCCAGTATCCCGGGACAGGGGGCAAATACGCAGTATTTT. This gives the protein CASIPGQGANTQYF.

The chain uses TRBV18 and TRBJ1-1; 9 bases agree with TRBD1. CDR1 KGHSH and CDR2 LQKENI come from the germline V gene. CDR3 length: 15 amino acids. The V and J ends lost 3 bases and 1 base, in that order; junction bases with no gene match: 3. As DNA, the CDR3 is TGTGCCAGCTCACCGCCGGGACAGGGGAACACTGAAGCTTTCTTT. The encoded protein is CASSPPGQGNTEAFF.

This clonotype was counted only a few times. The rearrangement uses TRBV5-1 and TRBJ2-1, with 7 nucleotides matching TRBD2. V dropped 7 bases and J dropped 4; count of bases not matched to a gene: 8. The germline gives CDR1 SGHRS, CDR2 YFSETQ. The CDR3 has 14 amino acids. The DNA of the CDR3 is TGCGCCAGCCTTGCGGGAGCGGGTTACAATGAGCAGTTCTTC. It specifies CASLAGAGYNEQFF.

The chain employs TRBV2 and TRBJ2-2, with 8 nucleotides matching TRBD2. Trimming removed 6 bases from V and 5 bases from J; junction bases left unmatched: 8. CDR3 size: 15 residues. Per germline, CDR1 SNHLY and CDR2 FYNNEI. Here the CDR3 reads CASRGSSGRTGELFF. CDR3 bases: TGTGCCAGCAGAGGTTCCAGCGGGAGAACCGGGGAGCTGTTTTTT.

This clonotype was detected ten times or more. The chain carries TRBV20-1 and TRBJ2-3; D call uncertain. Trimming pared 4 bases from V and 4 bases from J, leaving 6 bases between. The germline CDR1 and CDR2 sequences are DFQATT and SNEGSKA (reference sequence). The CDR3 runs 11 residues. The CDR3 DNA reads TGCAGTGCTACACTTGCAGATACGCAGTATTTT. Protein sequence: CSATLADTQYF.

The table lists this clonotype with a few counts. The CDR3 sequence is CASSLPGFGTDTQYF. CDR3 nucleotides: TGCGCCAGCAGCTTGCCAGGGTTTGGCACAGATACGCAGTATTTT. The rearrangement uses TRBV5-1 and TRBJ2-3; D might be TRBD1 (5 bases). This CDR3 comprises 15 residues. The V gene lost 1 base and the J gene lost 1 base, with 10 bases spanning the gap. Germline CDR1 is SGHRS and CDR2 is YFSETQ. The variable domain in full, completed from reference TRBV5-1 and TRBJ2-3, reads KAGVTQTPRYLIKTRGQQVTLSCSPISGHRSVSWYQQTPGQGLQFLFEYFSETQRNKGNFPGRFSGRQFSNSRSEMNVSTLELGDSALYLCASSLPGFGTDTQYFGPGTRLTVL.

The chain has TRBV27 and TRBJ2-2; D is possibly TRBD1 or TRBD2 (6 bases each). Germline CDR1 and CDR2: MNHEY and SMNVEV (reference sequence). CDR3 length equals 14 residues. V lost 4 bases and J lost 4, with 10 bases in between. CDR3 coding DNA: TGTGCCAGCAGTTCGGGGGCGAGCACCGGGGAGCTGTTTTTT. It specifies CASSSGASTGELFF.

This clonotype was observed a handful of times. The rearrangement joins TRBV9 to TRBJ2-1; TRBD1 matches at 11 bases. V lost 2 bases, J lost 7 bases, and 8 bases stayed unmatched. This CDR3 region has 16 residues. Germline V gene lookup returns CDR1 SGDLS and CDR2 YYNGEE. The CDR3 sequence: CASSVSGTGGINEQFF. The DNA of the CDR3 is TGTGCCAGCAGCGTCTCCGGGACAGGGGGAATTAATGAGCAGTTCTTC.

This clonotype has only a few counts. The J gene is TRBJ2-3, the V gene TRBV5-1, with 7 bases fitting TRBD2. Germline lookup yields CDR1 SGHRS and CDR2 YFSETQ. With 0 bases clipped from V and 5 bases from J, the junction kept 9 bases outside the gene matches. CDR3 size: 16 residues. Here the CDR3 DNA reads TGCGCCAGCAGCTTGGAACTAGCGAGCCCGGTAGATACGCAGTATTTT. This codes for CASSLELASPVDTQYF.

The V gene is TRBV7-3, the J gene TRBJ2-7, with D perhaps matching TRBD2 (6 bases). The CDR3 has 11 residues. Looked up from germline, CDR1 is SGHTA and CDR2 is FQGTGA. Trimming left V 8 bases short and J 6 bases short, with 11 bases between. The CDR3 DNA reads TGTGCCAGCGGGAGTAGCGGCGAGCAGTACTTC. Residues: CASGSSGEQYF.

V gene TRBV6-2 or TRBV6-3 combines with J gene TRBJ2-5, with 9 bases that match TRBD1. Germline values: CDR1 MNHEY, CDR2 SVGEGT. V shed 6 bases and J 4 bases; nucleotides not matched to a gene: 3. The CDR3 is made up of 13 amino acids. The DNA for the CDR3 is TGTGCCAGCAGCCAGACAGGGGGAGAGACCCAGTACTTC. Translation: CASSQTGGETQYF.

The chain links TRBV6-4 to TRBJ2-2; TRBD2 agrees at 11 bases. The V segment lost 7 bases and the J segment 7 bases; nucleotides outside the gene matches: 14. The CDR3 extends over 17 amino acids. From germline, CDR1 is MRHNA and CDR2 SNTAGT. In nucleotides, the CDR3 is TGTGCCAGCATGACTAGCGGGGCCGCGGGGGGTGGCGGGGAGCTGTTTTTT. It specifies CASMTSGAAGGGGELFF.

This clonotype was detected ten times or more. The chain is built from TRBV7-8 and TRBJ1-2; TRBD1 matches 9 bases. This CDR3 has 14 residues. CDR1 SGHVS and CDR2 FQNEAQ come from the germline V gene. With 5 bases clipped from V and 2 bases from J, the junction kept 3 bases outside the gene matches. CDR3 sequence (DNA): TGTGCCAGCAGCCAGACAGGGGGAAACTATGGCTACACCTTC. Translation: CASSQTGGNYGYTF.

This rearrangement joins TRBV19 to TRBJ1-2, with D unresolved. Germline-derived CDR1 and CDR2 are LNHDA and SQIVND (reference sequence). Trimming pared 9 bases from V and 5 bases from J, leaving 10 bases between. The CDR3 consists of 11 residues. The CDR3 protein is CASEKKYGYTF. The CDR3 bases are TGTGCCAGCGAGAAGAAATATGGCTACACCTTC.

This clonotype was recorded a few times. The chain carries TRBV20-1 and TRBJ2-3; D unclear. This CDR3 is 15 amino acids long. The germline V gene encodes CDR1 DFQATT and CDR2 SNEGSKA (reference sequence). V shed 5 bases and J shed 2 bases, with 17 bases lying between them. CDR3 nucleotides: TGCAGTGCTCGAGGTTGGGGAAAAATCACAGATACGCAGTATTTT. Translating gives CSARGWGKITDTQYF.

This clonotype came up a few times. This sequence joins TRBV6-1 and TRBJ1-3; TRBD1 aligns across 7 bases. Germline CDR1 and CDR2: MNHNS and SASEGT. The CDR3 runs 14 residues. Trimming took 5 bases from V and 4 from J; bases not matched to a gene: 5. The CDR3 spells CASSQPGQGNTIYF. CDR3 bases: TGTGCCAGCAGTCAACCGGGACAGGGAAACACCATATATTTT.